Each of the 8 T cell receptor beta chains below was sequenced from the same sample in a study of Ad26.COV2.S vaccination and SARS-CoV-2 variants. The treatment denotes: roughly 18 received Ad26.COV2.S at low or high dose, single or two shots; about 5 received placebo; per-sample allocation not given. Samples analyzed were those drawn on day 63 after the first vaccine or placebo injection. This table comes from immunoSEQ multiplex PCR, and its TCRdb copy is limited to in-frame clones, with some not included. The sample includes over 400,000 clones, 80% to 95% of them seen just once. The sample was peripheral blood, taken in a trial of Ad26.COV2.S vaccine versus placebo. The receptors were gathered from a person aged 18 to 59 who received the Ad26.COV2.S COVID-19 vaccine or a placebo.

CDR3 protein: CASSMIGNPDEQYF. The CDR3 coding sequence is TGTGCCAGTAGTATGATCGGGAATCCCGACGAGCAGTACTTC. This chain joins TRBV19 and TRBJ2-7, with D maybe TRBD2 (5 bases). Germline V gene sequence: CDR1 LNHDA, CDR2 SQIVND (reference sequence). The V end lost 3 bases, the J end lost 5 bases, and 14 bases lay between the germline ends. The CDR3 loop spans 14 amino acids.

This chain links TRBV5-6 with TRBJ2-5, with D hard to call. This CDR3 contains 16 residues. The V end was cut by 1 base, the J end by 2 bases, with 15 bases between. CDR1 and CDR2 from the germline V gene are SGHDT and YYEEEE. Here the CDR3 DNA reads TGTGCCAGCAGCTTGTCAGAACATGGCAGACAAGAGACCCAGTACTTC. Translating it yields CASSLSEHGRQETQYF.

The rearrangement joins TRBV4-3 to TRBJ2-7; D unclear. Deletions cut 0 bases from V and 3 bases from J, with 6 bases between. CDR3 length: 13 residues. Germline assignment: CDR1 LGHNA and CDR2 YSLEER. In DNA form, the CDR3 reads TGCGCCAGCAGCCAAGAAGTACGCTACGAGCAGTACTTC. Translation gives CASSQEVRYEQYF.

This chain joins TRBV28 and TRBJ1-3, with D unresolved. This CDR3 has 14 residues. Trimming took 2 bases from V and 1 from J, leaving 6 bases between them. The germline CDR1 and CDR2 sequences are MDHEN and SYDVKM. As DNA, the CDR3 is TGTGCCAGCAGTTTACCAGGATCTGGAAACACCATATATTTT. It codes for CASSLPGSGNTIYF.

This chain joins TRBV9 and TRBJ1-2; 10 bases match TRBD1. Germline trimming cut 2 bases from V and 8 bases from J; bases unmatched to any gene: 9. Germline V lookup: CDR1 SGDLS, CDR2 YYNGEE. The CDR3 is made up of 15 amino acids. This CDR3 is CASSVQTGGAGGYTF. The CDR3 DNA is TGTGCCAGCAGCGTTCAGACAGGGGGCGCGGGAGGCTACACCTTC.

This chain joins TRBV5-6 and TRBJ1-1; the D gene is possibly TRBD1 (6 bases). Germline-derived CDR1 and CDR2 are SGHDT and YYEEEE. The CDR3 totals 13 residues. The V end lost 5 bases, the J end lost 8 bases, and 16 bases lay between the germline ends. The CDR3, as DNA: TGTGCCAGCAGTTATACAGGGAAGGTAGAAGCTTTCTTT. Amino acid sequence: CASSYTGKVEAFF.

The chain combines TRBV6-6 with TRBJ2-7; a possible D gene is TRBD2 (5 bases). Trimming took 7 bases from V and 6 from J, leaving 19 bases between them. Germline CDR1 and CDR2: MNHNY and SVGAGI (reference sequence). This CDR3 contains 14 residues. The CDR3 DNA follows: TGTGCCAGCAACAAGGACGGAGGTTCTTTCGAGCAGTACTTC. It yields the protein CASNKDGGSFEQYF.

The chain is built from TRBV20-1 and TRBJ2-2; 9 bases map to TRBD1. The CDR3 is made up of 16 amino acids. Germline-derived CDR1 and CDR2 are DFQATT and SNEGSKA (reference sequence). Germline trimming cut 3 bases from V and 3 bases from J; bases unmatched to any gene: 8. The CDR3, as DNA: TGCAGTGCTAGTTATCCGGGACAGGGACACACCGGGGAGCTGTTTTTT. This sequence encodes CSASYPGQGHTGELFF.